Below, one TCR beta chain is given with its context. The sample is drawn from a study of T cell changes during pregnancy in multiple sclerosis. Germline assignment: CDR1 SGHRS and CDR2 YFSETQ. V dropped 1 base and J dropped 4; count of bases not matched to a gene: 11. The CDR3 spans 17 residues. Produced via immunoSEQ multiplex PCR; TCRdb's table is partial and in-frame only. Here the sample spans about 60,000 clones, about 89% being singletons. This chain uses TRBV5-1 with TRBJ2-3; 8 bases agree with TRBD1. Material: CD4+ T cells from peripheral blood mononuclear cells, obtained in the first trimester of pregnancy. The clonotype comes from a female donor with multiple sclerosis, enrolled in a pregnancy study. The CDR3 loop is CASSLPPTGDHADTQYF. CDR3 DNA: TGCGCCAGCAGCTTGCCCCCGACAGGGGACCATGCAGATACGCAGTATTTT.